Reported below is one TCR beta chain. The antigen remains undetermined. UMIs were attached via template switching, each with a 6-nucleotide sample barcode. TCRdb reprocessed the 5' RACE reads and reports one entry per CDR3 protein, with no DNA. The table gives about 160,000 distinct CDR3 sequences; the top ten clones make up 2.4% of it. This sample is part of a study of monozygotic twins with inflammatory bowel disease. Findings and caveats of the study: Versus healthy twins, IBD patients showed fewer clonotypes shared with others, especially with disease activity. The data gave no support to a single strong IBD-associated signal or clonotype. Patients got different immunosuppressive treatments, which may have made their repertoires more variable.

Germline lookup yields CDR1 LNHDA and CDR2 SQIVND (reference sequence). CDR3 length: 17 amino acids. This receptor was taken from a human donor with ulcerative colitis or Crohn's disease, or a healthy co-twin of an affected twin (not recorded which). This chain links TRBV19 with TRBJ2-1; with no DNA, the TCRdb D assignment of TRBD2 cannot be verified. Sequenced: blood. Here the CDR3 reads CASSSLTGLAAYNEQFF.